Listed here are 5 T cell receptor beta chains from one sample, sequenced in a study of T cell changes during pregnancy in multiple sclerosis (dated by TCRdb to about 2019). The library was obtained by the immunoSEQ multiplex PCR assay. TCRdb re-hosts the immuneACCESS table, in-frame sequences only. Its copies lack some clones; in the studies checked, an unresolved V gene accounts for under half of them, and the cause for the rest is not known. The sample table records about 44,000 clones; over 85% of these occur just once. The top ten hold roughly 0.5% of the sample. The source was CD4+ T cells from peripheral blood mononuclear cells, collected in the first trimester of pregnancy. These receptors were obtained from a female donor with multiple sclerosis, enrolled in a pregnancy study.

V is TRBV27 and J is TRBJ2-7, with 9 nucleotides matching TRBD2. The CDR3 spans 15 residues. V was clipped by 1 base and J by 7 bases; unmatched bases: 8. Germline CDR1 is MNHEY and CDR2 is SMNVEV (reference sequence). This CDR3 reads CASSLLPSGAVEQYF. For the CDR3, the DNA is TGTGCCAGCAGTTTATTGCCTAGCGGGGCCGTGGAGCAGTACTTC.

The chain couples TRBV7-9 to TRBJ2-7; 9 bases fit TRBD1. V trimming: 7 bases; J trimming: 1 base; junction bases outside the gene matches: 5. The CDR3 totals 14 residues. Germline CDR1 is SEHNR and CDR2 is FQNEAQ (reference sequence). The CDR3 sequence is CASNHGTGSYEQYF. The CDR3 bases are TGTGCCAGCAACCACGGGACAGGGTCCTACGAGCAGTACTTC.

J is TRBJ2-7 and V is TRBV5-1; D is possibly TRBD2 (6 bases). The V gene's germline CDR1 is SGHRS and CDR2 YFSETQ. V was shortened by 4 bases and J by 2 bases, with 19 bases between the two germline ends. The CDR3 length is 16 residues. This CDR3 reads CASSGGPGLSTYEQYF. The CDR3 nucleotides read TGCGCCAGCAGCGGGGGTCCGGGACTTTCCACCTACGAGCAGTACTTC.

The chain uses TRBV28 and TRBJ2-7; D gene unclear. V was cut by 2 bases and J by 7 bases, with 6 bases left in between. In germline, CDR1 is MDHEN, CDR2 SYDVKM. This CDR3 comprises 11 residues. Here the CDR3 DNA reads TGTGCCAGCAGTTTAGCTCGGGAGCAGTACTTC. Translating gives CASSLAREQYF.

The rearrangement links TRBV21-1 to TRBJ1-5; the table's D gene call, TRBD1, was not cross checked with the DNA. TRBV21-1 is deemed a pseudogene. The CDR3 runs to 15 residues. Here the CDR3 DNA reads TGTGCCAGCAGCACCACAGGGCTCCGCAATCAGCCCCAGCATTTT. It specifies CASSTTGLRNQPQHF.